The 5 T cell receptor beta chains in this list originate from one sample, sequenced in a study of blood T cell repertoires in COVID-19. Sequenced by immunoSEQ multiplex PCR; TCRdb stores in-frame clones only, minus some. The table includes 270,000 or so clones, 81% detected once. The specimen sequenced was peripheral blood. Receptors originate from a woman aged 60-75 years with active or convalescent COVID-19.

The chain uses TRBV7-9 and TRBJ2-4; no clear D gene. V was pared by 2 bases and J by 0 bases, with 14 bases between. Germline V gene sequence: CDR1 SEHNR, CDR2 FQNEAQ (reference sequence). This CDR3 is built from 17 residues. CDR3 residues: CASSLSLTSLAKNIQYF. As DNA, the CDR3 is TGTGCCAGCAGCTTATCCTTAACATCCTTAGCCAAAAACATTCAGTACTTC. The full variable domain, its missing parts supplied by reference TRBV7-9 and TRBJ2-4, is DTGVSQNPRHKITKRGQNVTFRCDPISEHNRLYWYRQTLGQGPEFLTYFQNEAQLEKSRLLSDRFSAERPKGSFSTLEIQRTEQGDSAMYLCASSLSLTSLAKNIQYFGAGTRLSVL.

The V call is TRBV6-2 or TRBV6-3, the J call TRBJ1-6, with 8 nucleotides matching TRBD1. The CDR3 covers 20 residues. Germline CDR1 is MNHEY and CDR2 is SVGEGT. Trimming took 5 bases from V and 0 from J; bases not matched to a gene: 15. This chain's CDR3 is CASSARDRSTFSSYNSPLHF. The CDR3 DNA reads TGTGCCAGCAGTGCCCGGGACAGGAGTACTTTCAGCTCCTATAATTCACCCCTCCACTTT.

The chain carries TRBV28 and TRBJ1-5; 8 nucleotides match TRBD1. Trimming removed 3 bases from V and 1 base from J; junction bases left unmatched: 11. This CDR3 contains 18 residues. Per the germline V gene, CDR1 is MDHEN and CDR2 is SYDVKM. In DNA, the CDR3 is TGTGCCAGCAGTTTCCTGAGCCCTGACAGGGGAAGCAATCAGCCCCAGCATTTT. Translation gives CASSFLSPDRGSNQPQHF.

This chain links TRBV25-1 with TRBJ1-2; possible D gene TRBD1, 6 bases. Germline-derived CDR1 and CDR2 are MGHDK and SYGVNS. This CDR3 is built from 14 residues. V was cut by 3 bases and J by 5 bases, with 13 bases left in between. This CDR3 reads CASSEQGISYGYTF. The CDR3 region has the DNA TGTGCCAGCAGTGAGCAGGGGATCAGTTATGGCTACACCTTC.

The gene calls are TRBV9 and TRBJ2-7; possible D gene TRBD1, 5 bases. V dropped 0 bases and J dropped 0 bases, with 13 bases sitting between them. The CDR3 covers 16 residues. Germline CDR1 SGDLS, CDR2 YYNGEE. The CDR3 protein is CASSVGGARSSYEQYF. The CDR3 nucleotides read TGTGCCAGCAGCGTAGGTGGGGCCAGGAGCTCCTACGAGCAGTACTTC. Using reference TRBV9 and TRBJ2-7 for the parts outside the CDR3, the full variable domain is DSGVTQTPKHLITATGQRVTLRCSPRSGDLSVYWYQQSLDQGLQFLIQYYNGEERAKGNILERFSAQQFPDLHSELNLSSLELGDSALYFCASSVGGARSSYEQYFGPGTRLTVT.